This entry lists 9 T cell receptor beta chains sequenced from one sample in a study of blood T cell repertoires in COVID-19. Repertoires were generated with immunoSEQ multiplex PCR, while TCRdb's copy carries only in-frame clones and drops some. The sample lists about 87,000 clones, 70% to 85% seen once, with 4% to 5% in the top ten. Sample: peripheral blood. The receptors were sampled from a woman aged 50 to 65 with acute or convalescent COVID-19.

This clone appeared a single time. The V and J genes are TRBV2 and TRBJ1-4; D perhaps matches TRBD1 (6 bases). The germline V gene encodes CDR1 SNHLY and CDR2 FYNNEI. The CDR3 has 13 residues. V gave up 6 bases and J gave up 8 bases, with 13 bases separating them. The CDR3 protein is CASRIRTVEKLFF. CDR3 nucleotides: TGTGCCAGCAGAATAAGGACAGTCGAAAAACTGTTTTTT.

V is TRBV18 and J is TRBJ2-3; 10 bases are a match to TRBD1. Germline-derived CDR1 and CDR2 are KGHSH and LQKENI. The CDR3 totals 17 residues. V was clipped by 6 bases and J by 1 base; unmatched bases: 10. This CDR3 is CASSNTMGTGGTDTQYF. For the CDR3, the DNA is TGTGCCAGCTCCAACACCATGGGGACAGGGGGCACAGATACGCAGTATTTT. Variable domain in full (rest from reference TRBV18 and TRBJ2-3): NAGVMQNPRHLVRRRGQEARLRCSPMKGHSHVYWYRQLPEEGLKFMVYLQKENIIDESGMPKERFSAEFPKEGPSILRIQQVVRGDSAAYFCASSNTMGTGGTDTQYFGPGTRLTVL.

The V gene is TRBV6-1, the J gene TRBJ1-1; D may be TRBD1 (5 bases). V gave up 4 bases and J gave up 0 bases, with 15 bases separating them. There are 16 residues in the CDR3. Per the germline V gene, CDR1 is MNHNS and CDR2 is SASEGT. DNA of the CDR3: TGTGCCAGCAGTGCAGGGCAGGGAATCATGAACACTGAAGCTTTCTTT. Amino acids: CASSAGQGIMNTEAFF.

This chain joins TRBV10-2 and TRBJ1-1; D gene uncertain. CDR1 is WSHSY, CDR2 SAAADI, per germline. The CDR3 loop spans 13 amino acids. Trimming took off 6 bases at V and 4 bases at J, with 12 bases between the two ends. The CDR3 bases are TGCGCCAGCAGAGATCCGGGGAGCACTGAAGCTTTCTTT. Translation: CASRDPGSTEAFF.

This chain uses TRBV28 with TRBJ2-7; weak D call: TRBD1 (5 bases). The CDR3 contains 14 residues. Germline V lookup: CDR1 MDHEN, CDR2 SYDVKM. V was pared by 4 bases and J by 7 bases, with 17 bases between. Here the CDR3 reads CASSSGAIVGEQYF. For the CDR3, the DNA is TGTGCCAGCAGTTCTGGGGCAATCGTCGGGGAGCAGTACTTC.

This chain connects TRBV12-3 or TRBV12-4 to TRBJ1-1, with D perhaps matching TRBD1 (5 bases). Deletions cut 6 bases from V and 12 bases from J, with 20 bases between. The CDR3 contains 13 residues. The CDR3: CASRPTPGGVTFF. The CDR3 DNA sequence: TGTGCCAGCAGACCCACCCCGGGGGGTGTTACTTTCTTT.

The chain links TRBV13 to TRBJ2-7, with TRBD1 as a possible D gene (6 bases). Germline assignment: CDR1 PRHDT and CDR2 FYEKMQ (reference sequence). The V end lost 3 bases, the J end lost 2 bases, and 14 bases lay between the germline ends. The CDR3 runs 15 residues. The CDR3 DNA reads as TGTGCCAGCAGCTTTAGGGGGTTACAGCCCTACGAGCAGTACTTC. Translated, it gives CASSFRGLQPYEQYF.

The chain employs TRBV11-1 and TRBJ1-1; tentatively, D is TRBD1 (6 bases). The ends were cut back, 1 base at V and 2 bases at J, with 8 bases in the middle. This CDR3 has 14 residues. Germline V CDR1 and CDR2: SGHAT, FQDESV (reference sequence). DNA of the CDR3: TGTGCCAGCAGCTTAGGGACAGTCAACACTGAAGCTTTCTTT. Protein: CASSLGTVNTEAFF.

J is TRBJ1-6 and V is TRBV6-5, with D unresolved. This CDR3 region has 14 residues. Between the trimmed V and J ends, which lost 2 bases and 9 bases, there was a span of 11 bases. Germline assignment: CDR1 MNHEY and CDR2 SVGAGI. The CDR3 protein is CASSYGGESSPLHF. The CDR3 coding sequence is TGTGCCAGCAGTTACGGTGGTGAGAGTTCACCCCTCCACTTT.